A single sample gave rise to the 21 T cell receptor beta chains below, sequenced in a study of CXCR3-negative and CXCR3-positive naive CD8 T cells. Libraries were UMI-labeled 5' RACE TRB cDNA. TCRdb derives one entry per CDR3 protein from the 5' RACE reads, leaving out DNA. This table holds about 40,000 distinct CDR3 sequences. The sequencing sample was made of memory CD8+ T cells from blood. These receptors all stem from a human donor in good health. Some clones in this sample may be carry-over from other donors' samples.

The rearrangement uses TRBV7-9 and TRBJ1-1. Germline lookup yields CDR1 SEHNR and CDR2 FQNEAQ (reference sequence). The length of the CDR3 is 14 residues. The CDR3: CASSSTSLNTEAFF. Looking up the rest from reference TRBV7-9 and TRBJ1-1 gives the full variable domain: DTGVSQNPRHKITKRGQNVTFRCDPISEHNRLYWYRQTLGQGPEFLTYFQNEAQLEKSRLLSDRFSAERPKGSFSTLEIQRTEQGDSAMYLCASSSTSLNTEAFFGQGTRLTVV.

V is TRBV29-1 and J is TRBJ2-1; lacking DNA, the TRBD1 call made by TCRdb goes unchecked. The CDR3 covers 15 residues. Per germline, CDR1 SQVTM and CDR2 ANQGSEA. The CDR3 is CSVEIRGEVYNEQFF.

The genes are TRBV20-1 and TRBJ2-3; TCRdb lists TRBD1, though no DNA is available to test this call. Germline-derived CDR1 and CDR2 are DFQATT and SNEGSKA (reference sequence). The CDR3 spans 15 residues. CDR3 loop: CSARDLAGATDTRYF.

CDR3 region: CVSSLFGDRQLWTGELFF. The chain is built from TRBV28 and TRBJ2-2; TCRdb names TRBD1, which stays unverified in the absence of DNA. The CDR3 has 18 amino acids. Germline V gene lookup returns CDR1 MDHEN and CDR2 SYDVKM. The complete variable domain, with remaining parts taken from reference TRBV28 and TRBJ2-2, reads DVKVTQSSRYLVKRTGEKVFLECVQDMDHENMFWYRQDPGLGLRLIYFSYDVKMKEKGDIPEGYSVSREKKERFSLILESASTNQTSMYLCVSSLFGDRQLWTGELFFGEGSRLTVL.

The chain employs TRBV4-3 and TRBJ2-1; TCRdb lists TRBD2, though no DNA is available to test this call. This CDR3 has 15 amino acids. CDR1 and CDR2 (germline): LGHNA, YSLEER. The CDR3 is CASSQDGLAGNEQFF.

This chain joins TRBV7-6 and TRBJ2-5; the D call from TCRdb, TRBD2, cannot be confirmed without DNA. The CDR3 contains 14 residues. CDR1 and CDR2 from the germline V gene are SGHVS and FNYEAQ. The CDR3 sequence is CASSFWDSQETQYF.

V gene TRBV29-1 combines with J gene TRBJ2-1; TCRdb outputs TRBD2, but without DNA this stays unchecked. This CDR3 region has 13 residues. Germline V CDR1 and CDR2: SQVTM, ANQGSEA. CDR3 sequence reads: CSAGTSGGNEQFF.

The chain uses TRBV9 and TRBJ2-1; TCRdb reports TRBD2, a call that lacks DNA to check it against. Germline CDR1 reads SGDLS; CDR2 reads YYNGEE. This CDR3 spans 18 amino acids. CDR3 amino acids: CASSVALERDQPYNEQFF.

The V call is TRBV29-1, the J call TRBJ2-2. CDR3 length: 13 amino acids. The germline CDR1 and CDR2 sequences are SQVTM and ANQGSEA. CDR3 in amino acids: CSATPQNTGELFF.

The chain employs TRBV29-1 and TRBJ2-7; the D call from TCRdb, TRBD1, cannot be confirmed without DNA. The CDR3 is 13 amino acids. Germline loops: CDR1 SQVTM, CDR2 ANQGSEA. The CDR3 protein is CSVKPGQAYEQYF.

The chain has TRBV6-6 and TRBJ2-1; TCRdb reports TRBD1, a call that lacks DNA to check it against. CDR1 is MNHNY, CDR2 SVGAGI, per germline (reference sequence). The length of the CDR3 is 13 residues. CDR3 region: CASSYGQGNEQFF.

This rearrangement joins TRBV5-1 to TRBJ1-1; TCRdb reports TRBD1, a call that lacks DNA to check it against. The CDR3 is 15 residues long. Germline V gene data show CDR1 as SGHRS and CDR2 as YFSETQ. CDR3 protein: CASNFPGGADTEAFF.

The chain recombines TRBV14 with TRBJ1-2; the TCRdb call, TRBD1, lacks DNA for checking. CDR1 SGHDN and CDR2 FVKESK come from the germline V gene. CDR3 length: 15 residues. This CDR3 reads CASSQTGTAAQGYTF.

The CDR3 loop reads CASTSGRLSGNTIYF. V gene TRBV3-1 combines with J gene TRBJ1-3. This CDR3 comprises 15 residues. Per germline, CDR1 LGHDT and CDR2 YNNKEL (reference sequence). The full variable domain, rest sourced from reference TRBV3-1 and TRBJ1-3, is DTAVSQTPKYLVTQMGNDKSIKCEQNLGHDTMYWYKQDSKKFLKIMFSYNNKELIINETVPNRFSPKSPDKAHLNLHINSLELGDSAVYFCASTSGRLSGNTIYFGEGSWLTVV.

J is TRBJ1-6 and V is TRBV6-5; TCRdb's D call of TRBD1 is untestable without DNA. CDR1 MNHEY and CDR2 SVGAGI come from the germline V gene. The CDR3 runs 16 residues. The CDR3 loop is CASSYSGQARSESLHF.

The rearrangement joins TRBV2 to TRBJ2-7; there is no DNA to check the TCRdb D call of TRBD1. CDR3 size: 15 residues. CDR1 SNHLY and CDR2 FYNNEI come from the germline V gene. This CDR3 is CASSERGVRSYEQYF.

This chain uses TRBV6-5 with TRBJ2-7; no DNA is available, so the TRBD2 call from TCRdb remains unchecked. The length of the CDR3 is 15 residues. Looked up from germline, CDR1 is MNHEY and CDR2 is SVGAGI. CDR3 protein: CASSYGGTASTEQYF.

The rearrangement joins TRBV29-1 to TRBJ2-6; with no DNA, the TCRdb D assignment of TRBD1 cannot be verified. Germline CDR1 and CDR2: SQVTM and ANQGSEA. This CDR3 comprises 19 residues. CDR3: CSVEEKLIRTGDGANVLTF.

This chain joins TRBV29-1 and TRBJ1-2; there is no DNA to check the TCRdb D call of TRBD1. CDR3 length: 15 amino acids. Germline-derived CDR1 and CDR2 are SQVTM and ANQGSEA. CDR3 protein: CSVEIGAPLDYGYTF.

V is TRBV29-1 and J is TRBJ2-1. This CDR3 is 12 amino acids long. CDR1 and CDR2 from the germline V gene are SQVTM and ANQGSEA. The CDR3 sequence: CSVVRRYNEQFF.

V usage is TRBV29-1 and J usage is TRBJ2-5; TCRdb's D gene call, TRBD1, goes unchecked for lack of DNA. CDR1 and CDR2 from the germline V gene are SQVTM and ANQGSEA. CDR3 length: 14 amino acids. CDR3 region: CSVGVSDSRETQYF.